What follows are 11 T cell receptor beta chains derived from one specimen sequenced in a study of blood T cells in healthy people across ages. Sample-barcoded 5' priming and a J-beta primer mix drove a second PCR of roughly 6 to 12 cycles. Using its own MiXCR run on the 5' RACE reads, TCRdb lists one record per CDR3 protein. The repertoire holds about 680,000 distinct CDR3 sequences, around half seen once, with roughly a third in the top ten. Sequenced sample: blood. The receptors were sampled from a woman in her sixties in good health.

This clonotype is a singleton in its sample. V is TRBV7-2 and J is TRBJ2-7; possible D gene TRBD2, 6 bases. Germline CDR1 and CDR2: SGHTA and FQGNSA. The CDR3 is 14 amino acids. The germline V and J ends were trimmed by 5 bases and 2 bases, with 13 bases remaining between them. CDR3: CASSAPAGTYEQYF. The CDR3 region has the DNA TGTGCCAGCAGCGCTCCGGCGGGGACCTACGAGCAGTACTTC.

This clonotype was seen only a few times. The chain employs TRBV7-9 and TRBJ2-1; 15 bases fit TRBD2. Germline V CDR1 and CDR2: SEHNR, FQNEAQ (reference sequence). This CDR3 is 15 amino acids long. The V and J ends lost 3 bases and 9 bases, in that order; junction bases with no gene match: 3. CDR3 loop: CASSLGLAGGGEQFF. The CDR3 region has the DNA TGTGCCAGCAGCTTGGGACTAGCGGGGGGCGGTGAGCAGTTCTTC.

The rearrangement uses TRBV7-3 and TRBJ2-5; 11 nucleotides agree with TRBD1. Near its end, the DNA agrees better with TRBJ2-7, so the J call may be wrong. The CDR3 extends over 15 amino acids. Germline V gene sequence: CDR1 SGHTA, CDR2 FQGTGA. CDR3 protein: CASSLWTGGMDEQYF. The CDR3 nucleotides are TGTGCCAGCAGCTTATGGACAGGGGGCATGGACGAGCAGTACTTC.

This chain joins TRBV5-1 and TRBJ2-4; D is possibly TRBD1 (5 bases). Gene TRBJ2-7 matches the end of the DNA better, so the J call may be wrong. This CDR3 is 13 amino acids long. The V gene's germline CDR1 is SGHRS and CDR2 YFSETQ. The CDR3 DNA is TGCGCCAGCAGCTTGGAAAGGGGCGACGAGCAGTACTTC. Its protein product is CASSLERGDEQYF.

This chain uses TRBV29-1 with TRBJ1-1; 8 bases agree with TRBD1. J gave up 5 bases and V 6 bases, and 5 bases lay outside the gene matches. The CDR3 runs 12 residues. Germline CDR1 is SQVTM and CDR2 is ANQGSEA. In DNA, the CDR3 is TGCAGCGTCGAAACAGGGGGAACTGAAGCTTTCTTT. Translating it yields CSVETGGTEAFF. The entire variable domain, with the rest obtained from reference TRBV29-1 and TRBJ1-1, is as follows: SAVISQKPSRDICQRGTSLTIQCQVDSQVTMMFWYRQQPGQSLTLIATANQGSEATYESGFVIDKFPISRPNLTFSTLTVSNMSPEDSSIYLCSVETGGTEAFFGQGTRLTVV.

V gene TRBV7-3 combines with J gene TRBJ2-5, with TRBD1 matching 7 bases. The length of the CDR3 is 13 residues. From germline, CDR1 is SGHTA and CDR2 FQGTGA. V lost 5 bases, J lost 4 bases, and 4 bases stayed unmatched. The CDR3 sequence is CASSQRTGETQYF. CDR3 nucleotide sequence: TGTGCCAGCAGCCAACGGACAGGAGAGACCCAGTACTTC.

The V gene is TRBV7-9, the J gene TRBJ1-1; 7 positions agree with TRBD1. The CDR3 is 14 amino acids. Per germline, CDR1 SEHNR and CDR2 FQNEAQ (reference sequence). V shed 6 bases and J 0 bases; nucleotides not matched to a gene: 4. Here the CDR3 DNA reads TGTGCCAGCAGACAGGGACAGATGAACACTGAAGCTTTCTTT. Translating it yields CASRQGQMNTEAFF.

The chain carries TRBV20-1 and TRBJ2-5; D is uncertain. CDR3 length: 14 residues. V lost 0 bases and J lost 0, with 8 bases in between. Germline assignment: CDR1 DFQATT and CDR2 SNEGSKA (reference sequence). The CDR3 bases are TGCAGTGCTAGAGATCTTAGGGACCAAGAGACCCAGTACTTC. Protein: CSARDLRDQETQYF.

CDR3 bases: TGCGCCAGCAGCTTGGGAGGGACTAGCCAAATAGATACGCAGTATTTT. Translated: CASSLGGTSQIDTQYF. The V gene is TRBV5-1, the J gene TRBJ2-3; 9 positions match TRBD2. This CDR3 contains 16 residues. V lost 0 bases, J lost 5 bases, and 7 bases stayed unmatched. Germline loops: CDR1 SGHRS, CDR2 YFSETQ.

The rearrangement uses TRBV2 and TRBJ2-1; 9 bases are shared with TRBD2. With 4 bases clipped from V and 8 bases from J, the junction kept 12 bases outside the gene matches. The CDR3 totals 16 residues. Germline-derived CDR1 and CDR2 are SNHLY and FYNNEI. CDR3 residues: CASSGYGTSKVYEQFF. The CDR3 DNA is TGTGCCAGCAGTGGGTACGGGACTAGCAAGGTCTATGAGCAGTTCTTC.

CDR3 nucleotides: TGTGCCAGCAGCAGAAGTAACAGGAGCACCAATGAGCAGTTCTTC. This translates into CASSRSNRSTNEQFF. The chain carries TRBV7-2 and TRBJ2-1; tentative D call: TRBD1 (5 bases). The CDR3 is made up of 15 amino acids. Germline CDR1 reads SGHTA; CDR2 reads FQGNSA. Trimming cost V 5 bases and J 6 bases, with 17 bases left between them. The entire variable domain, with the rest obtained from reference TRBV7-2 and TRBJ2-1, is as follows: GAGVSQSPSNKVTEKGKDVELRCDPISGHTALYWYRQSLGQGLEFLIYFQGNSAPDKSGLPSDRFSAERTGGSVSTLTIQRTQQEDSAVYLCASSRSNRSTNEQFFGPGTRLTVL.